This T cell receptor beta chain was recovered during a study of T cells after yellow fever vaccination. This CDR3 has 20 residues. V was trimmed by 5 bases and J by 4 bases, leaving 32 bases between them. In germline, CDR1 is SGHRS, CDR2 YFSETQ. The study's findings and limits: Among primary-vaccination clones, most reappeared after the booster, at 96% for CD4 and more than 85% for CD8. Although most clonotypes did not, a small share appeared in both CD4 and CD8 compartments.

Regarding this clonotype: Its cognate antigen is unknown.

Synthesis of TCR cDNA relied on 5'RACE template switching, which attached a universal primer site and UMIs. TCRdb recomputed calls from the 5' RACE reads with MiXCR, one row per CDR3 protein. Of 600,000 to 750,000 distinct CDR3 sequences in the sample, more than 9% were seen once. This TCR was recovered from a man between 25 and 39 years old who received the YFV17D yellow fever vaccine. This sequence joins TRBV5-1 and TRBJ2-3, with D possibly TRBD2 on 5 matching bases. Specimen: PBMCs, collected on the day of the yellow fever booster vaccination. In nucleotides, the CDR3 is TGCGCCAGCAGAGATCCGTGGGAGACTCCCGGGCCTGAGGTCTCAGATACGCAGTATTTT. It encodes CASRDPWETPGPEVSDTQYF.